The TCR beta chain described here comes from a study of blood T cell repertoires in COVID-19. Study-level background: Sources were T cells, B-cell-depleted T cells, or PBMCs; the material itself was cDNA or gDNA.

In the study's own analysis: How many nucleated cells were present was estimated from reference gene primer amplification. Generated by immunoSEQ multiplex PCR, the TCRdb table keeps only in-frame clones and is missing some. V, J and clone size were drawn from that table, and D and trimming were deduced from the DNA. Of hundreds of thousands of clones in the sample, roughly 90% were seen once. Germline CDR1 and CDR2: MDHEN and SYDVKM. The length of the CDR3 is 14 residues. V dropped 5 bases and J dropped 1 base, with 11 bases sitting between them. Symptom resolution, clearance, or two negative PCRs marked donors in Cohort 3 as recovered.

The chain links TRBV28 to TRBJ1-1, with D possibly matching TRBD1 (5 bases). Sequencing input: PBMCs or T cells enriched from blood (not recorded which). The sequence was collected from a woman between 25 and 40 years old who had recovered from COVID-19. The CDR3 loop reads CASSPRQQNTEAFF. CDR3 sequence (DNA): TGTGCCAGCAGTCCTCGACAGCAGAACACTGAAGCTTTCTTT.